This T cell receptor beta chain emerged from a study of beta chain features in type 1 diabetes. Points from the study as a whole: Equally in patients and controls, shorter templates might have been favored by PCR. Patients with type 1 diabetes carried fewer insertions and had more deletions at their VDJ junctions.

Expressed TCRB transcripts were sequenced after all isolated RNA was converted to cDNA. Millions of reads were obtained on average from naive, central memory and regulatory T cell samples. The data were produced by immunoSEQ multiplex PCR, yet TCRdb's version contains in-frame clones alone and is incomplete. Of 120,000 to 150,000 clones listed, about 10% were seen once; the top ten hold roughly 1.4%. This clone was found a few times. The antigen remains undetermined. The CDR3 covers 15 residues. Germline values: CDR1 MNHNS, CDR2 SASEGT. The V gene end was trimmed by 8 bases and the J gene end by 4 bases; junction bases not matched to a gene: 10.

The specimen sequenced was naive CD4+ T cells from blood. The gene calls are TRBV6-1 and TRBJ2-1, with 8 bases lining up with TRBD2. The receptor's source is a man between 18 and 35 years old in good health. This CDR3 reads CASWSAGAGYNEQFF. The CDR3 bases are TGTGCCAGCTGGTCAGCGGGGGCGGGGTACAATGAGCAGTTCTTC.